Each of the 21 T cell receptor beta chains below was sequenced from the same sample in a study of blood T cell repertoires in COVID-19 (dated by TCRdb to the early 2020s). Receptor libraries were prepared by the immunoSEQ multiplex PCR assay. The table comes from immuneACCESS by way of TCRdb, which keeps in-frame sequences with V and J called. Part of the clones is missing from these tables; in studies checked, under half for an unresolved V gene and the rest for unknown reasons. This sample has approximately 250,000 clones in its table, and more than 70% of those were observed once. Together, the top ten hold around 1.2% of the sample. The sample consisted of PBMCs or T cells enriched from blood (not recorded which). Source of these receptors: a woman aged 40 to 50 with acute COVID-19.

The chain couples TRBV11-3 to TRBJ2-5, with D possibly TRBD1 on 6 matching bases. The CDR3 has 15 amino acids. The V gene lost 5 bases and the J gene lost 4 bases, with 17 bases spanning the gap. Germline CDR1 reads SGHNT; CDR2 reads YENEEA. The CDR3 here is CASSQRTGSGETQYF. The CDR3 nucleotides are TGTGCCAGCAGCCAGAGAACAGGGTCGGGAGAGACCCAGTACTTC.

This chain uses TRBV27 with TRBJ1-1; 7 positions match TRBD1. The ends lost 5 bases at V and 1 base at J; junction bases unmatched: 10. CDR1 and CDR2 (germline): MNHEY, SMNVEV (reference sequence). The CDR3 totals 16 residues. The CDR3 DNA follows: TGTGCCAGCAGTCCGAGGACAGGTCGAAGGAACACTGAAGCTTTCTTT. It translates to CASSPRTGRRNTEAFF.

The chain couples TRBV19 to TRBJ1-4; no firm D call. CDR3 length equals 14 residues. Trimming removed 6 bases at V and 4 bases at J, with 12 bases between. Germline CDR1 and CDR2: LNHDA and SQIVND (reference sequence). The CDR3 nucleotides read TGTGCCAGTAGCCTTGGAGAAAATAATGAAAAACTGTTTTTT. This sequence encodes CASSLGENNEKLFF.

The chain couples TRBV24-1 to TRBJ1-2, with a tentative D call TRBD1 (5 bases). Deletions cut 5 bases from V and 4 bases from J, with 19 bases between. The CDR3 consists of 16 residues. In germline, CDR1 is KGHDR, CDR2 SFDVKD. CDR3: CATSGRDSHVRYGYTF. The CDR3 region has the DNA TGTGCCACCAGTGGGCGAGACAGCCACGTCCGCTATGGCTACACCTTC.

The genes are TRBV5-1 and TRBJ2-2, with D perhaps matching TRBD1 (7 bases). The CDR3 spans 17 residues. CDR1 is SGHRS, CDR2 YFSETQ, per germline. Trimming shortened V by 7 bases and J by 2 bases, and 21 bases separated the two germline ends. The chain's CDR3 is CASGGGTGATNTGELFF. DNA of the CDR3: TGCGCCAGCGGAGGGGGAACAGGGGCGACAAACACCGGGGAGCTGTTTTTT.

The rearrangement links TRBV18 to TRBJ1-1; 8 bases match TRBD1. The CDR3 totals 16 residues. Looked up from germline, CDR1 is KGHSH and CDR2 is LQKENI. With 5 bases clipped from V and 3 bases from J, the junction kept 11 bases outside the gene matches. The CDR3 sequence: CASSAGQGGIDTEAFF. CDR3 DNA sequence: TGTGCCAGCTCAGCCGGACAGGGAGGTATCGACACTGAAGCTTTCTTT.

The J gene is TRBJ1-6, the V gene TRBV28, with 9 bases aligning to TRBD1. After removal of 8 bases from V and 9 bases from J, the junction contained 11 bases not matched to a gene. The CDR3 covers 15 residues. Germline V gene lookup returns CDR1 MDHEN and CDR2 SYDVKM. The chain's CDR3 is CASFTTGGASSPLHF. The CDR3 DNA follows: TGTGCCAGCTTCACTACAGGGGGCGCAAGTTCACCCCTCCACTTT.

V is TRBV24-1 and J is TRBJ1-1; possible D gene TRBD1, 6 bases. The CDR3 spans 13 residues. The germline V gene has CDR1 KGHDR and CDR2 SFDVKD. V lost 7 bases, J lost 1 base, and 9 bases lay in between. The CDR3 DNA is TGTGCCACCAGAGACAGGACGAACACTGAAGCTTTCTTT. It codes for CATRDRTNTEAFF.

The chain links TRBV27 to TRBJ2-7; 11 bases align to TRBD2. The germline V gene has CDR1 MNHEY and CDR2 SMNVEV (reference sequence). This CDR3 contains 15 residues. V lost 6 bases and J lost 3; bases outside the gene matches: 7. The CDR3 loop reads CASRSGTSGNYEQYF. The DNA for the CDR3 is TGTGCCAGCAGGAGCGGGACTAGCGGAAACTACGAGCAGTACTTC.

The chain employs TRBV19 and TRBJ2-2; TRBD1 matches 12 bases. The V and J ends lost 4 bases and 7 bases, in that order; junction bases with no gene match: 7. CDR1 and CDR2 from the germline V gene are LNHDA and SQIVND (reference sequence). The CDR3 is 16 residues long. CDR3 sequence (DNA): TGTGCCAGTAGTAGGGGGGACAGGGGGCTAGTCGGGGAGCTGTTTTTT. It yields the protein CASSRGDRGLVGELFF.

The chain uses TRBV19 and TRBJ1-2; D is undetermined. Per germline, CDR1 LNHDA and CDR2 SQIVND (reference sequence). V gave up 4 bases and J gave up 4 bases, with 13 bases separating them. CDR3 size: 14 residues. The CDR3 DNA reads as TGTGCCAGTAGTAGCCCCCCCGAGGTCTATGGCTACACCTTC. It specifies CASSSPPEVYGYTF.

The chain links TRBV10-2 to TRBJ1-2; 8 nucleotides match TRBD1. J gave up 7 bases and V 1 base, and 8 bases lay outside the gene matches. The CDR3 loop spans 15 amino acids. The germline V gene has CDR1 WSHSY and CDR2 SAAADI. Written as DNA, the CDR3 is TGCGCCAGCAGTGAGTGGCGCAGGGGGCAAGTTGGCTACACCTTC. Translated, it gives CASSEWRRGQVGYTF.

V gene TRBV27 combines with J gene TRBJ2-5; TRBD2 aligns across 9 bases. V lost 3 bases to trimming and J lost 2 bases; unmatched junction nucleotides: 13. This CDR3 spans 18 amino acids. In germline, CDR1 is MNHEY, CDR2 SMNVEV (reference sequence). This CDR3 is CASSLAYRLAVLQETQYF. CDR3 DNA sequence: TGTGCCAGCAGTTTGGCCTATCGACTAGCGGTACTACAAGAGACCCAGTACTTC.

The rearrangement uses TRBV10-1 and TRBJ2-1, with 9 bases aligning to TRBD2. The CDR3 sequence is 14 residues long. V shed 6 bases, J shed 8 bases, and the junction held 8 bases outside the gene matches. Looked up from germline, CDR1 is WNHNN and CDR2 is SYGVQD (reference sequence). CDR3 sequence (DNA): TGCGCCAGCAGCCAGGGGACTAGCAGCCATGAGCAGTTCTTC. Encoded protein: CASSQGTSSHEQFF.

V is TRBV5-1 and J is TRBJ1-6; maybe TRBD1 (6 bases). Germline CDR1 SGHRS, CDR2 YFSETQ. The CDR3 contains 15 residues. V was clipped by 4 bases and J by 11 bases, with 19 bases between them. CDR3 amino acids: CASSRTGMDGTPLHF. The CDR3 DNA sequence: TGCGCCAGCAGCCGCACAGGGATGGATGGGACACCCCTCCACTTT.

This chain connects TRBV5-1 to TRBJ1-5; 7 nucleotides agree with TRBD1. Germline V gene data show CDR1 as SGHRS and CDR2 as YFSETQ. Germline trimming cut 1 base from V and 5 bases from J; bases unmatched to any gene: 6. The CDR3 consists of 15 residues. The DNA of the CDR3 is TGCGCCAGCAGCTTGTTAGGCCAGGGGGATCAGCCCCAGCATTTT. Amino acid sequence: CASSLLGQGDQPQHF.

This clone was recorded only once. The gene calls are TRBV6-2 or TRBV6-3 and TRBJ2-3; D uncertain. Trimming left V 2 bases short and J 0 bases short, with 9 bases between. Germline V CDR1 and CDR2: MNHEY, SVGEGT. The length of the CDR3 is 15 residues. The CDR3 protein is CASSYGGISTDTQYF. DNA for the CDR3: TGTGCCAGCAGTTACGGCGGAATTAGCACAGATACGCAGTATTTT.

This chain connects TRBV2 to TRBJ1-1, with 7 bases lining up with TRBD1. V was pared by 5 bases and J by 3 bases, with 6 bases of the junction left unmatched. The CDR3 covers 14 residues. The germline V gene encodes CDR1 SNHLY and CDR2 FYNNEI. The DNA of the CDR3 is TGTGCCAGCAGTTGGGGGCAGGGGGACACTGAAGCTTTCTTT. Its protein product is CASSWGQGDTEAFF.

The chain's CDR3 is CASSQANYNEQFF. The CDR3 DNA sequence: TGTGCCAGCAGTCAGGCCAACTACAATGAGCAGTTCTTC. The V and J genes are TRBV27 and TRBJ2-1; D is unresolved. The length of the CDR3 is 13 residues. The germline CDR1 and CDR2 sequences are MNHEY and SMNVEV (reference sequence). Trimming pared 5 bases from V and 3 bases from J, leaving 8 bases between.

The chain has TRBV18 and TRBJ1-5; 7 bases align to TRBD1. CDR3 size: 13 residues. The V and J ends lost 2 bases and 6 bases, in that order; junction bases with no gene match: 1. Germline CDR1 and CDR2: KGHSH and LQKENI. The CDR3 loop is CASSPDRAQPQHF. The DNA of the CDR3 is TGTGCCAGCTCACCAGACAGGGCTCAGCCCCAGCATTTT.

The V and J genes are TRBV2 and TRBJ2-3, with TRBD2 matching 11 bases. This CDR3 has 17 residues. Unmatched junction bases numbered 6, after V lost 4 bases and J lost 0 bases. Germline assignment: CDR1 SNHLY and CDR2 FYNNEI. Here the CDR3 DNA reads TGTGCCAGCAGTGCGGGACTAGCGGTTTCTAGCACAGATACGCAGTATTTT. Its protein is CASSAGLAVSSTDTQYF.